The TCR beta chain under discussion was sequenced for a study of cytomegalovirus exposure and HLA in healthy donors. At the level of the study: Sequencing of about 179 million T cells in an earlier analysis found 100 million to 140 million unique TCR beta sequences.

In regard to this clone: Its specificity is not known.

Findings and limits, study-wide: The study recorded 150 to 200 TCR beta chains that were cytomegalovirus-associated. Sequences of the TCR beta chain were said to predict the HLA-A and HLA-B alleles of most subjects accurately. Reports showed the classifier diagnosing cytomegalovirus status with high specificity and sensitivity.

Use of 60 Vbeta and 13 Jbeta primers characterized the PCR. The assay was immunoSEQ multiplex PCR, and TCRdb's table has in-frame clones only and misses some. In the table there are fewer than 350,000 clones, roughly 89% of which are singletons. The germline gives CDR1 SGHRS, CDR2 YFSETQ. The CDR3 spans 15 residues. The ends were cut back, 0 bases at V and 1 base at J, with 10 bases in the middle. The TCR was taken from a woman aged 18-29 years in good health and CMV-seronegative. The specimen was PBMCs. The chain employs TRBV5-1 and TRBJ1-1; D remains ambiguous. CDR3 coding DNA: TGCGCCAGCAGCTTGGACGGCAGGTCGAACACTGAAGCTTTCTTT. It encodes CASSLDGRSNTEAFF.